A single sample is the source of the 5 T cell receptor gamma chains below, sequenced in a study of Vδ1+ human thymocytes. Study findings and constraints: In the thymus, TRG and TRD repertoires looked highly polyclonal with Gaussian CDR3 lengths.

These receptors have no known antigen. The template was reverse-transcribed extracted RNA. The CDR3 regions were amplified by multiplex PCR from V-gene primers to a constant-region primer. TCRdb made new clone calls on the multiplex PCR reads using CATT. Here the sample spans under 25,000 gamma-chain clones, approximately 13% being singletons. The sequencing input was Vdelta1+ gamma-delta thymocytes from the thymus. Documented subset: FACS-sorted CD3+ TCRalphabeta- TCRVdelta1+ TCRVdelta2- thymocytes. These receptors came from a child less than two years old who had congenital heart surgery.

This clone was recorded a few times. This chain connects TRGV5 to TRGJ1 or TRGJ2. CDR3 length equals 16 residues. Germline CDR1 reads VINAFY; CDR2 reads YDVSNSKD. The junction had 9 bases not matched to a gene; V was cut back by 0 bases and J by 1 base. The CDR3 sequence is CATWDRPDVNYYKKLF. Written as DNA, the CDR3 is TGTGCCACCTGGGACAGGCCTGATGTCAATTATTATAAGAAACTCTTT.

A few counts support this clone. A read error is possible here, since a much larger clone lies one base away. This chain connects TRGV4 to TRGJ1 or TRGJ2. Germline-derived CDR1 and CDR2 are EGSTGY and YDSYTSSV. Trimming at V came to 5 bases and at J to 2 bases, leaving 3 bases not matched to a gene. This CDR3 comprises 12 residues. CDR3 sequence (DNA): TGTGCCACCTGGGTTTATTATTATAAGAAACTCTTT. It translates to CATWVYYYKKLF.

In its sample, this clone was seen a few times. The rearrangement joins TRGV5 to TRGJ1 or TRGJ2. The CDR3 runs 16 residues. Germline CDR1 VINAFY, CDR2 YDVSNSKD. Trimming at V came to 3 bases and at J to 1 base, leaving 12 bases not matched to a gene. The DNA for the CDR3 is TGTGCCACCTGGGACGGGCCAGCCCAAAATTATTATAAGAAACTCTTT. Protein product: CATWDGPAQNYYKKLF.

This clone was counted only a few times. The rearrangement joins TRGV4 to TRGJ1 or TRGJ2. Trimming removed 6 bases from V and 4 bases from J; junction bases left unmatched: 9. CDR1 is EGSTGY, CDR2 YDSYTSSV, per germline. This CDR3 spans 13 amino acids. The DNA of the CDR3 is TGTGCCACCTGGAGTGGTAGGTATTATAAGAAACTCTTT. Its translation is CATWSGRYYKKLF.

This clone is classed as medium-sized. The sample carries other DNA sequences with the same CDR3. The rearrangement links TRGV4 to TRGJ1 or TRGJ2. The CDR3 extends over 13 amino acids. Germline values: CDR1 EGSTGY, CDR2 YDSYTSSV. V shed 0 bases and J 3 bases; nucleotides not matched to a gene: 2. This chain's CDR3 is CATWDGRYYKKLF. The CDR3, as DNA: TGTGCCACCTGGGATGGGCGTTATTATAAGAAACTCTTT.